This is a list of T cell receptor beta chains from one sample in a study of T-cell memory formation after mild COVID-19. Each CDR3 protein is one row after TCRdb ran MiXCR on the 5' RACE reads. The table lists 150,000 to 200,000 distinct CDR3 sequences, roughly 30% of them singletons. The sample comprised PBMCs or a T cell subset sorted from them (not recorded which). Receptors were obtained from an adult woman who had mild COVID-19 (a few samples of this study predate the infection). Cell type and time point are not known. CDR3s include the opening cysteine and the closing phenylalanine or tryptophan. The order of the fields is clone size, D gene, V gene, J gene, CDR3 protein, CDR3 DNA. The D gene is left open where the match is weak. Clone size is stated in some rows and not others, as once, few, many or a class when expanded.

clone_size: few
d_call: TRBD1
v_call: TRBV12-3/TRBV12-4
j_call: TRBJ1-5
cdr3_aa: CASTTGANQPQHF
cdr3_nt: TGTGCCAGCACGACAGGGGCGAATCAGCCCCAGCATTTT

clone_size: .
d_call: .
v_call: TRBV4-1
j_call: TRBJ2-7
cdr3_aa: CASSSEISGAYEQYF
cdr3_nt: TGCGCCAGCAGCTCCGAAATATCCGGCGCCTACGAGCAGTACTTC

clone_size: few
d_call: .
v_call: TRBV4-1
j_call: TRBJ2-5
cdr3_aa: CASSPGLGRTQYF
cdr3_nt: TGCGCCAGCAGCCCGGGATTAGGACGGACCCAGTACTTC

clone_size: .
d_call: TRBD2
v_call: TRBV5-1
j_call: TRBJ2-7
cdr3_aa: CASSLEISGTYEQYF
cdr3_nt: TGCGCCAGCAGCTTGGAGATTAGCGGGACCTACGAGCAGTACTTC

clone_size: few
d_call: .
v_call: TRBV20-1
j_call: TRBJ2-1
cdr3_aa: CSAPGEGRPYNEQFF
cdr3_nt: TGCAGTGCGCCAGGGGAAGGGCGGCCCTACAATGAGCAGTTCTTC

clone_size: .
d_call: TRBD2
v_call: TRBV15
j_call: TRBJ2-7
cdr3_aa: CATSRRPGTSGESYEQYF
cdr3_nt: TGTGCCACCAGCAGACGTCCCGGGACTAGCGGGGAGTCCTACGAGCAGTACTTC

clone_size: few
d_call: TRBD2
v_call: TRBV27
j_call: TRBJ2-1
cdr3_aa: CASSSGTSGAQFF
cdr3_nt: TGTGCCAGCAGTTCGGGGACTAGCGGGGCGCAGTTCTTC

clone_size: .
d_call: TRBD1
v_call: TRBV7-7
j_call: TRBJ2-7
cdr3_aa: CASSLLPGGGYEQYF
cdr3_nt: TGTGCCAGCAGCCTCCTCCCAGGGGGCGGATACGAGCAGTACTTC

clone_size: .
d_call: .
v_call: TRBV11-2
j_call: TRBJ1-2
cdr3_aa: CASSTYWGGYTF
cdr3_nt: TGTGCCAGCAGCACATACTGGGGAGGCTACACCTTC

clone_size: .
d_call: .
v_call: TRBV20-1
j_call: TRBJ2-7
cdr3_aa: CSARAGFEQYF
cdr3_nt: TGCAGTGCTAGAGCAGGGTTCGAGCAGTACTTC

clone_size: .
d_call: TRBD2
v_call: TRBV7-2
j_call: TRBJ2-7
cdr3_aa: CATRLAASSYEQYF
cdr3_nt: TGTGCCACCCGCCTAGCGGCGAGCTCCTACGAGCAGTACTTC

clone_size: .
d_call: TRBD1
v_call: TRBV19
j_call: TRBJ2-5
cdr3_aa: CASSIRDRERETQYF
cdr3_nt: TGTGCCAGTAGTATCCGGGACAGGGAGAGGGAGACCCAGTACTTC

clone_size: many
d_call: .
v_call: TRBV24-1
j_call: TRBJ2-5
cdr3_aa: CATSDTDKGGKETQYF
cdr3_nt: TGTGCCACCAGTGACACTGACAAGGGGGGTAAAGAGACCCAGTACTTC

clone_size: few
d_call: .
v_call: TRBV9
j_call: TRBJ2-1
cdr3_aa: CASSTALLNEQFF
cdr3_nt: TGTGCCAGCAGCACAGCATTGCTCAATGAGCAGTTCTTC

clone_size: .
d_call: TRBD2
v_call: TRBV7-9
j_call: TRBJ2-3
cdr3_aa: CASSFLGRLAGDPDTQYF
cdr3_nt: TGTGCCAGCAGCTTCCTAGGAAGACTAGCGGGAGACCCAGATACGCAGTATTTT

clone_size: few
d_call: .
v_call: TRBV3-1
j_call: TRBJ1-1
cdr3_aa: CASSQDGDTEAFF
cdr3_nt: TGTGCCAGCAGCCAAGATGGGGACACTGAAGCTTTCTTT

clone_size: .
d_call: .
v_call: TRBV24-1
j_call: TRBJ2-5
cdr3_aa: CATSDGGSPQRETQYF
cdr3_nt: TGTGCCACCAGTGATGGGGGGTCTCCACAGAGGGAGACCCAGTACTTC

clone_size: once
d_call: .
v_call: TRBV29-1
j_call: TRBJ1-2
cdr3_aa: CSVGEGRVYGYTF
cdr3_nt: TGCAGCGTTGGCGAAGGCAGGGTTTATGGCTACACCTTC

clone_size: .
d_call: .
v_call: TRBV12-3/TRBV12-4
j_call: TRBJ2-5
cdr3_aa: CASSRRSQETQYF
cdr3_nt: TGTGCCAGCAGTCGCCGGTCCCAAGAGACCCAGTACTTC

clone_size: .
d_call: TRBD1
v_call: TRBV5-1
j_call: TRBJ1-1
cdr3_aa: CASSPTGQTNTEAFF
cdr3_nt: TGCGCCAGCAGCCCGACGGGACAGACGAACACTGAAGCTTTCTTT

clone_size: .
d_call: .
v_call: TRBV5-6
j_call: TRBJ1-2
cdr3_aa: CASTGGAAWNGYTF
cdr3_nt: TGTGCCAGCACCGGCGGGGCGGCTTGGAATGGCTACACCTTC

clone_size: .
d_call: .
v_call: TRBV27
j_call: TRBJ2-1
cdr3_aa: CASSQGGAGGDNEQFF
cdr3_nt: TGTGCCAGCAGCCAAGGAGGGGCAGGGGGTGACAATGAGCAGTTCTTC

clone_size: few
d_call: .
v_call: TRBV4-1
j_call: TRBJ1-5
cdr3_aa: CASSLWANQPQHF
cdr3_nt: TGCGCCAGCAGTCTTTGGGCAAATCAGCCCCAGCATTTT

clone_size: .
d_call: .
v_call: TRBV12-3/TRBV12-4
j_call: TRBJ2-3
cdr3_aa: CASLKSGGTDTQYF
cdr3_nt: TGTGCCAGCCTAAAATCAGGGGGCACAGATACGCAGTATTTT

clone_size: .
d_call: .
v_call: TRBV4-2
j_call: TRBJ2-2
cdr3_aa: CASSQEVLNTGELFF
cdr3_nt: TGTGCCAGCAGCCAAGAAGTACTTAACACCGGGGAGCTGTTTTTT

clone_size: once
d_call: .
v_call: TRBV20-1
j_call: TRBJ2-1
cdr3_aa: CSPRAPSVPYNEQFF
cdr3_nt: TGCAGTCCTAGGGCCCCTTCAGTCCCTTACAATGAGCAGTTCTTC

clone_size: once
d_call: .
v_call: TRBV11-3
j_call: TRBJ2-7
cdr3_aa: CASSFSSPYEQYF
cdr3_nt: TGTGCCAGCAGCTTCTCGTCGCCCTACGAGCAGTACTTC

clone_size: few
d_call: TRBD1
v_call: TRBV11-2
j_call: TRBJ2-1
cdr3_aa: CASSLGTGVVHEQFF
cdr3_nt: TGTGCCAGCAGCTTAGGGACAGGGGTAGTTCATGAGCAGTTCTTC

clone_size: .
d_call: .
v_call: TRBV30
j_call: TRBJ2-2
cdr3_aa: CAWSVERGGELFF
cdr3_nt: TGTGCCTGGAGTGTCGAAAGGGGCGGGGAGCTGTTTTTT

clone_size: few
d_call: .
v_call: TRBV5-1
j_call: TRBJ2-7
cdr3_aa: CASSLGQRDYEQYF
cdr3_nt: TGCGCCAGCAGCTTGGGACAGCGAGACTACGAGCAGTACTTC

clone_size: .
d_call: TRBD2
v_call: TRBV5-1
j_call: TRBJ2-3
cdr3_aa: CASSSSGGDTQYF
cdr3_nt: TGCGCCAGCAGCTCTAGCGGGGGGGATACGCAGTATTTT

clone_size: few
d_call: TRBD2
v_call: TRBV2
j_call: TRBJ2-1
cdr3_aa: CASRVSGGSSNEQFF
cdr3_nt: TGTGCCAGCAGGGTTAGCGGGGGTAGTTCGAATGAGCAGTTCTTC

clone_size: .
d_call: .
v_call: TRBV15
j_call: TRBJ2-5
cdr3_aa: CATSRDLQGVTQYF
cdr3_nt: TGTGCCACCAGCAGAGATCTACAGGGAGTGACCCAGTACTTC

clone_size: .
d_call: .
v_call: TRBV24-1
j_call: TRBJ2-3
cdr3_aa: CATSGVGGPPADTQYF
cdr3_nt: TGTGCCACCAGTGGAGTGGGAGGCCCTCCAGCAGATACGCAGTATTTT

clone_size: .
d_call: .
v_call: TRBV6-5
j_call: TRBJ1-2
cdr3_aa: CASSSWGRGYTF
cdr3_nt: TGTGCCAGCAGCTCCTGGGGGAGAGGCTACACCTTC

clone_size: few
d_call: TRBD1
v_call: TRBV3-1
j_call: TRBJ1-2
cdr3_aa: CASSRQDRTPVYGYTF
cdr3_nt: TGTGCCAGCAGCCGACAGGACAGGACCCCCGTCTATGGCTACACCTTC

clone_size: .
d_call: .
v_call: TRBV5-1
j_call: TRBJ2-7
cdr3_aa: CASSLMGGASYEQYF
cdr3_nt: TGCGCCAGTAGCTTGATGGGGGGCGCATCCTACGAGCAGTACTTC

clone_size: few
d_call: .
v_call: TRBV18
j_call: TRBJ2-7
cdr3_aa: CASSPPVGLTIYEQYF
cdr3_nt: TGTGCCAGCTCACCACCAGTGGGGCTCACTATCTACGAGCAGTACTTC

clone_size: few
d_call: TRBD1
v_call: TRBV29-1
j_call: TRBJ2-2
cdr3_aa: CSVGDRVNTGELFF
cdr3_nt: TGCAGCGTGGGGGACAGGGTGAACACCGGGGAGCTGTTTTTT

clone_size: .
d_call: TRBD2
v_call: TRBV7-9
j_call: TRBJ2-2
cdr3_aa: CASSLRWRERTGELFF
cdr3_nt: TGTGCCAGCAGCTTAAGGTGGCGGGAGAGAACCGGGGAGCTGTTTTTT

clone_size: once
d_call: .
v_call: TRBV7-8
j_call: TRBJ2-5
cdr3_aa: CASSLERGPWGETQYF
cdr3_nt: TGTGCCAGCAGCTTAGAAAGAGGCCCCTGGGGGGAGACCCAGTACTTC

clone_size: .
d_call: TRBD1
v_call: TRBV19
j_call: TRBJ2-7
cdr3_aa: CASSTSGQGPYEQYF
cdr3_nt: TGTGCCAGTAGTACCTCCGGACAGGGGCCCTACGAGCAGTACTTC

clone_size: .
d_call: .
v_call: TRBV3-1
j_call: TRBJ1-1
cdr3_aa: CASSHRDTMNTEAFF
cdr3_nt: TGTGCCAGCAGTCATCGGGACACCATGAACACTGAAGCTTTCTTT

clone_size: .
d_call: .
v_call: TRBV20-1
j_call: TRBJ2-7
cdr3_aa: CSARGFFQGDEQYF
cdr3_nt: TGCAGTGCTAGAGGTTTCTTTCAGGGCGACGAGCAGTACTTC

clone_size: few
d_call: .
v_call: TRBV4-1
j_call: TRBJ2-2
cdr3_aa: CASSQEPSVNTGELFF
cdr3_nt: TGCGCCAGCAGCCAAGAACCTTCCGTGAACACCGGGGAGCTGTTTTTT

clone_size: .
d_call: .
v_call: TRBV4-2
j_call: TRBJ1-5
cdr3_aa: CASSHSTAPGNQPQHF
cdr3_nt: TGTGCCAGCAGCCACTCGACAGCCCCAGGCAATCAGCCCCAGCATTTT

clone_size: .
d_call: TRBD2
v_call: TRBV12-3/TRBV12-4
j_call: TRBJ2-7
cdr3_aa: CASSPGGIYEQYF
cdr3_nt: TGTGCCAGCAGTCCGGGGGGGATCTACGAGCAGTACTTC

clone_size: .
d_call: .
v_call: TRBV9
j_call: TRBJ2-1
cdr3_aa: CASSALGWGTEQFF
cdr3_nt: TGTGCCAGCAGCGCGCTAGGGTGGGGAACAGAGCAGTTCTTC

clone_size: few
d_call: .
v_call: TRBV5-1
j_call: TRBJ2-1
cdr3_aa: CASSLEGRLLYNEQFF
cdr3_nt: TGCGCCAGCAGCTTGGAGGGCAGGCTCCTCTACAATGAGCAGTTCTTC

clone_size: few
d_call: .
v_call: TRBV4-1
j_call: TRBJ1-6
cdr3_aa: CASSQVGNGSPLHF
cdr3_nt: TGCGCCAGCAGCCAAGTGGGGAATGGGTCACCCCTCCACTTT

clone_size: few
d_call: TRBD2
v_call: TRBV19
j_call: TRBJ2-1
cdr3_aa: CASSRSGDSYNEQFF
cdr3_nt: TGTGCCAGTAGCCGTAGCGGGGACTCCTACAATGAGCAGTTCTTC

clone_size: .
d_call: TRBD1
v_call: TRBV6-4
j_call: TRBJ1-5
cdr3_aa: CASSDSRGQDNQPQHF
cdr3_nt: TGTGCCAGCAGTGACTCGAGGGGACAGGACAATCAGCCCCAGCATTTT

clone_size: few
d_call: TRBD2
v_call: TRBV14
j_call: TRBJ2-1
cdr3_aa: CASSHLAGGYNEQFF
cdr3_nt: TGTGCCAGCAGCCACCTAGCGGGAGGGTACAATGAGCAGTTCTTC

clone_size: few
d_call: TRBD2
v_call: TRBV18
j_call: TRBJ2-1
cdr3_aa: CASSPTRGENEQFF
cdr3_nt: TGTGCCAGCTCACCCACCCGGGGGGAGAATGAGCAGTTCTTC

clone_size: few
d_call: .
v_call: TRBV6-2/TRBV6-3
j_call: TRBJ1-1
cdr3_aa: CASSYGMADTEAFF
cdr3_nt: TGTGCCAGCAGTTACGGTATGGCAGACACTGAAGCTTTCTTT

clone_size: .
d_call: .
v_call: TRBV9
j_call: TRBJ2-2
cdr3_aa: CASSVSANTGELFF
cdr3_nt: TGTGCCAGCAGCGTCTCCGCGAACACCGGGGAGCTGTTTTTT